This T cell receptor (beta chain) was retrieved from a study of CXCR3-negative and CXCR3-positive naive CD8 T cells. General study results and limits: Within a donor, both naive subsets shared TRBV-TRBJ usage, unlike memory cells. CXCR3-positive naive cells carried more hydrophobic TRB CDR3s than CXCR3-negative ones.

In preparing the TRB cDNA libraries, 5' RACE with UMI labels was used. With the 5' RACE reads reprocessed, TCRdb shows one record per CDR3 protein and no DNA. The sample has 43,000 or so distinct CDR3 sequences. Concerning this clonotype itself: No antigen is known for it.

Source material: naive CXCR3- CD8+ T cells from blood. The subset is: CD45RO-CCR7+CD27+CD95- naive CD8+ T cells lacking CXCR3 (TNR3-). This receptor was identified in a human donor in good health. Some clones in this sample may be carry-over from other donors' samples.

CDR3 sequence: CASSPRQGPSATNEKLFF. The J gene is TRBJ1-4, the V gene TRBV13; TCRdb's D call of TRBD1 is untestable without DNA. Germline lookup yields CDR1 PRHDT and CDR2 FYEKMQ (reference sequence). This CDR3 comprises 18 residues.